This TCR beta chain is drawn from a study of blood T cell repertoires in COVID-19. Whole-study context: The samples span acute and convalescent COVID-19 from the United States, Italy and Spain. From T cells, B-cell-depleted T cells, or PBMCs came the material, which was cDNA or gDNA.

Germline V lookup: CDR1 SGHNT, CDR2 YENEEA. After removal of 0 bases from V and 7 bases from J, the junction contained 8 bases not matched to a gene. The CDR3 is 16 residues long. Participants spanned ages about 18 to 90 years and resided in 24 US areas. Exposed enrollees had met someone with a PCR-confirmed or clinician-diagnosed COVID-19 case at some point within the 2 weeks before study entry. Repertoires were generated with immunoSEQ multiplex PCR, while TCRdb's copy carries only in-frame clones and drops some. The sample has a few hundred thousand clones, almost 90% seen once. The chain combines TRBV11-3 with TRBJ1-4; 7 nucleotides align to TRBD1. This clonotype originated in a woman aged 25 to 39 who had been exposed to COVID-19. Material for sequencing was PBMCs or T cells enriched from blood (not recorded which). CDR3 coding DNA: TGTGCCAGCAGCTTAGATCTTCCAGGGGGTGGTGAAAAACTGTTTTTT. Translating gives CASSLDLPGGGEKLFF.